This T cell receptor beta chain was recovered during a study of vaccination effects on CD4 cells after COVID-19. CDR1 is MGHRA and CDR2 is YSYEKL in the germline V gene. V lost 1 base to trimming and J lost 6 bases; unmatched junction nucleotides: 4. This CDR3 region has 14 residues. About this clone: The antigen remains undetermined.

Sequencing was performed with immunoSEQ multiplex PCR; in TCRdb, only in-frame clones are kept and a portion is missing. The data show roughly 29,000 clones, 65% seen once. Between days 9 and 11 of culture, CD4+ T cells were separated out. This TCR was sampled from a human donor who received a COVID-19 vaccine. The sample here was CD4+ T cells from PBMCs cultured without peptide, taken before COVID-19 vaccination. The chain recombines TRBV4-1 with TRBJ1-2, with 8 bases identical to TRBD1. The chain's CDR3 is CASSQVGRGHGYTF. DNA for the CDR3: TGCGCCAGCAGCCAAGTCGGCAGGGGGCATGGCTACACCTTC.